The table lists the clone carrying this T cell receptor beta chain with a count of one. The germline V gene has CDR1 SGDLS and CDR2 YYNGEE. This CDR3 has 15 residues. The junction had 8 bases not matched to a gene; V was cut back by 1 base and J by 4 bases. This record belongs to a study of blood T cell repertoires in COVID-19. This table comes from immunoSEQ multiplex PCR, and its TCRdb copy is limited to in-frame clones, with some not included. This table holds approximately 98,000 clones, 82% found once. What was sequenced was peripheral blood. The TCR sequence derives from a man older than 75 with acute or convalescent COVID-19. The chain links TRBV9 to TRBJ2-7; 7 nucleotides line up with TRBD2. In DNA, the CDR3 is TGTGCCAGCAGCGTACTCGGGGAGGGGCCTTACGAGCAGTACTTC. It translates to CASSVLGEGPYEQYF.